The clone carrying this TCR beta chain was recorded at least ten times. The entry originates in a study of read filtering for tumor transcriptome and immune sequencing. For the study at large: 8 patients were R-ISS I, approximately 15 were R-ISS II, 6 or 7 were R-ISS III.

This library used around 0.4 ug RNA and molecular barcoded adaptors spanning alpha/delta and beta/gamma chains. TCRdb itself ran the reads through MiXCR, one entry per CDR3 protein. The repertoire consists of about 39,000 distinct CDR3 sequences, with approximately 15% occurring once and the leading ten covering around 6.5%. The V and J ends lost 7 bases and 5 bases respectively, with 12 bases between them. Per germline, CDR1 DFQATT and CDR2 SNEGSKA (reference sequence). This CDR3 is built from 12 residues. The TCR comes from a donor older than 35 with multiple myeloma. The V and J genes are TRBV20-1 and TRBJ1-5; weak D call: TRBD1 (5 bases). Specimen: a population of CD138-negative cells sorted from bone marrow. CDR3 sequence reads: CSVEGEDQPQHF. In nucleotides, the CDR3 is TGCAGTGTCGAAGGGGAAGATCAGCCCCAGCATTTT.